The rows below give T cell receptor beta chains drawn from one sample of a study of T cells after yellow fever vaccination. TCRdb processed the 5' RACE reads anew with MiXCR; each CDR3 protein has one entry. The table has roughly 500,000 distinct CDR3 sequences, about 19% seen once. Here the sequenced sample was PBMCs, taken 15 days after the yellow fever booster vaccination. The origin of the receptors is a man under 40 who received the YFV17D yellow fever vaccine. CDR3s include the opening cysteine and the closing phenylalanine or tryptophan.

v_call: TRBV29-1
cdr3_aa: CSVEGAGGSTDTQYF

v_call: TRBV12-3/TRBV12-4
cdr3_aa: CASSSGDWSYEQYF

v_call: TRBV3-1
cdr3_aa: CASSQSWDLIRYEQYF

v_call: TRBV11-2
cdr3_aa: CASSSRYEGATGELFF

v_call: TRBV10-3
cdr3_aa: CAISDGGLSAGELFF

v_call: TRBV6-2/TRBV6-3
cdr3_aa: CASSYFGQENNEQFF

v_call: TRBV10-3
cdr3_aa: CAIKKADTQYF

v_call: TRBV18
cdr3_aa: CASSPVNVKTAFYEQYF

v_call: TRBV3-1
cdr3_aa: CASSQGPGTLLYNEQFF

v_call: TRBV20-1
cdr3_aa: CSGIEGGTNTEAFF

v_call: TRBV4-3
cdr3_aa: CASTRMGSGTNEQFF

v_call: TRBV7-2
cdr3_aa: CASSFSRGFYGYTF

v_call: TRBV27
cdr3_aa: CASSLLAGVDGGDTQYF

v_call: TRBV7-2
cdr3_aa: CASSTTGRSYEQYF

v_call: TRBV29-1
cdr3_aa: CSVLRGANYGYTF

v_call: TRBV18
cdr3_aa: CASSQSGTGAYEQYF

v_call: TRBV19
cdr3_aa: CASSQPAFTDTQYF

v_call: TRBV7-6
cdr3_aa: CASSFAAGGSTDTQYF

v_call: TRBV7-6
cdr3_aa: CASSSVPGPSYEQYF

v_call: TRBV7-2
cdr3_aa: CASSLRDAGELFF

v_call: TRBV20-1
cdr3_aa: CSAGGRGLLYPEQFF

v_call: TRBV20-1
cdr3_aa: CSARPNGQGRETQYF

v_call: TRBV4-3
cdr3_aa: CASSQVHHRGKSYEQYF

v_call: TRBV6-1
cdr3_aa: CASSPTGGHMYGYTF

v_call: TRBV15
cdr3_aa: CATSRDRDRKEAFF

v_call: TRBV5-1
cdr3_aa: CASSLGQDNNEQFF

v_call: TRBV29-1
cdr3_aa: CSVKAGVSTGELFF

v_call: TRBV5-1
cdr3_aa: CASSTGQGALSQYF

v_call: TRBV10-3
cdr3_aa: CAISSDRGEQYF

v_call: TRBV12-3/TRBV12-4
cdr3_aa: CASRWTVNGEQYF

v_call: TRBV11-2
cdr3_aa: CASSHEREWGEQYF

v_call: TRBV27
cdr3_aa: CASTGLRGRVIREQFF

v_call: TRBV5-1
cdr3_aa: CASRQFRYGDNEQFF

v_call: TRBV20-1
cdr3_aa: CRPSEGNEQFF

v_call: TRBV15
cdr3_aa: CATSKHRTSGSSYEQYF

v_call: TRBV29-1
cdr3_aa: CSVGRESRNEQYF

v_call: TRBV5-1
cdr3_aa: CASSSRWNTDTQYF

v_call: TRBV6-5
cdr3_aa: CASSYSGLAREWEQFF

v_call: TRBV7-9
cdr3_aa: CASSLVPNTEAFF

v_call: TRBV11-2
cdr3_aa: CASSLYPRSTPETQYF

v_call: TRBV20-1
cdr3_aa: CSAMRGAGAYNEQFF

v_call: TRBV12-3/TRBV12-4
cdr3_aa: CASSTGTGGSGNTIYF